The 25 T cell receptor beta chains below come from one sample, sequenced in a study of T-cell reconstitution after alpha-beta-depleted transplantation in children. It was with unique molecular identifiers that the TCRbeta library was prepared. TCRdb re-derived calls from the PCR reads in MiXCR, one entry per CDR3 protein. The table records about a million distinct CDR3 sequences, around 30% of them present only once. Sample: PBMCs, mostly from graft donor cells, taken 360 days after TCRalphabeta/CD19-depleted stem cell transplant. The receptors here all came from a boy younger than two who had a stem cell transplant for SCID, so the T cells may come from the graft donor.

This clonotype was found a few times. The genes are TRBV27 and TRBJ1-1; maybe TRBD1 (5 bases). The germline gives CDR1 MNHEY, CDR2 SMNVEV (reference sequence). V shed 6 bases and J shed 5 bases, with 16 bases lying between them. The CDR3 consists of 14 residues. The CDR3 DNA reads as TGTGCCAGCAGGGGGCCAGGTCTGGGGACTGAAGCTTTCTTT. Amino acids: CASRGPGLGTEAFF.

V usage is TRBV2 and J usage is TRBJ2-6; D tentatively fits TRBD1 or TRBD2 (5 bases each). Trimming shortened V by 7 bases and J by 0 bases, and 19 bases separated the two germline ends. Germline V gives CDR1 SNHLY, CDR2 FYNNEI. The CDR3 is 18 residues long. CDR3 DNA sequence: TGTGCCAGCACCACCGGGACGCTTGCTAGCTCTGGGGCCAACGTCCTGACTTTC. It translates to CASTTGTLASSGANVLTF.

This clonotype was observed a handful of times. The CDR3 sequence: CASSELEGQTQYF. The CDR3 DNA sequence: TGTGCCAGCAGTGAATTAGAAGGGCAGACCCAGTACTTC. The V gene is TRBV2, the J gene TRBJ2-5; D is ambiguous. Germline CDR1 and CDR2: SNHLY and FYNNEI. This CDR3 contains 13 residues. V shed 2 bases and J shed 6 bases, with 10 bases lying between them.

The CDR3 nucleotides are TGCAGCGTTGAAGATTTTGGGGGCCGGAATAGCACAGATACGCAGTATTTT. Its protein is CSVEDFGGRNSTDTQYF. The chain employs TRBV29-1 and TRBJ2-3, with D perhaps TRBD1 (6 bases). The CDR3 spans 17 residues. V was trimmed by 0 bases and J by 0 bases, leaving 16 bases between them. CDR1 and CDR2 (germline): SQVTM, ANQGSEA.

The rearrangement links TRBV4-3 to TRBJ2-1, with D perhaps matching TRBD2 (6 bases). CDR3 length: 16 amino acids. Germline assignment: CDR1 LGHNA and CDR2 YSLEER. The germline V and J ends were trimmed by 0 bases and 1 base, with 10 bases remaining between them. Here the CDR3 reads CASSQESGESYNEQFF. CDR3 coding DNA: TGCGCCAGCAGCCAAGAGTCGGGGGAATCCTACAATGAGCAGTTCTTC.

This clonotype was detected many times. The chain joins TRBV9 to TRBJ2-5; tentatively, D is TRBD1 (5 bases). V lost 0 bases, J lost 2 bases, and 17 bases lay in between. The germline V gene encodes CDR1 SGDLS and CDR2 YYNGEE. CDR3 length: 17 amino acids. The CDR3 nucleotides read TGTGCCAGCAGCGTAGCTTCGCAGGGCCTACAACAAGAGACCCAGTACTTC. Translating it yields CASSVASQGLQQETQYF.

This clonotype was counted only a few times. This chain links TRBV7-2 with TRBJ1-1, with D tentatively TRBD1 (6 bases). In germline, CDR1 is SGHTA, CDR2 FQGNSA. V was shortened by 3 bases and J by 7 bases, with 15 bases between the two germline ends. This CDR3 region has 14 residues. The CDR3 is CASSLVPGVNEAFF. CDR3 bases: TGTGCCAGCAGCTTGGTCCCAGGGGTGAATGAAGCTTTCTTT.

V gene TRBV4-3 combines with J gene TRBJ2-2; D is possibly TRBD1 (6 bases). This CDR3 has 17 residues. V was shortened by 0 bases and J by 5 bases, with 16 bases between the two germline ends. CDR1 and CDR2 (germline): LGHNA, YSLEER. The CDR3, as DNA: TGCGCCAGCAGCCAAGATCCGTACAGGGCGACAACCGGGGAGCTGTTTTTT. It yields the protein CASSQDPYRATTGELFF.

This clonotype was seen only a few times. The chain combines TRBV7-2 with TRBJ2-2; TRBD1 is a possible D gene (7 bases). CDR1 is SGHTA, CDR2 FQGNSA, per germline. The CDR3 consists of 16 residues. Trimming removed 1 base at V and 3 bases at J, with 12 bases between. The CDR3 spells CASSLEARGDTGELFF. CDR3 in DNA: TGTGCCAGCAGCTTAGAAGCCAGGGGGGACACCGGGGAGCTGTTTTTT. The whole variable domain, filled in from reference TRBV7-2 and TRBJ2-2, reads GAGVSQSPSNKVTEKGKDVELRCDPISGHTALYWYRQSLGQGLEFLIYFQGNSAPDKSGLPSDRFSAERTGGSVSTLTIQRTQQEDSAVYLCASSLEARGDTGELFFGEGSRLTVL.

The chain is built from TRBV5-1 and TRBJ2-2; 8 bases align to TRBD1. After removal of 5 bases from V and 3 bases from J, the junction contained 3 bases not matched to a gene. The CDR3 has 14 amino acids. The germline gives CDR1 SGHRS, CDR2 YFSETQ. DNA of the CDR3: TGCGCCAGCAGAGGGACAGGAGACACCGGGGAGCTGTTTTTT. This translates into CASRGTGDTGELFF.

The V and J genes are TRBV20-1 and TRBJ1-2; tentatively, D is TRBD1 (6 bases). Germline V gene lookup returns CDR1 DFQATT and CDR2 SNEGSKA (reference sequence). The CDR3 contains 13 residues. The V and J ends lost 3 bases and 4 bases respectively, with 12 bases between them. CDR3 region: CSARDSWPYGYTF. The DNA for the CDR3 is TGCAGTGCTAGGGACAGCTGGCCCTATGGCTACACCTTC.

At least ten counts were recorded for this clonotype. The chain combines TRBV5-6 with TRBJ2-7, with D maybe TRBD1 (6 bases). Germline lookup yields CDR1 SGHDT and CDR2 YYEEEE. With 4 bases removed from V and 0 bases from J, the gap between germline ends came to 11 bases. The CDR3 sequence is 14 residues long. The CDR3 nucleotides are TGTGCCAGCAGCCCCTACAGGGACTCCTACGAGCAGTACTTC. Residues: CASSPYRDSYEQYF.

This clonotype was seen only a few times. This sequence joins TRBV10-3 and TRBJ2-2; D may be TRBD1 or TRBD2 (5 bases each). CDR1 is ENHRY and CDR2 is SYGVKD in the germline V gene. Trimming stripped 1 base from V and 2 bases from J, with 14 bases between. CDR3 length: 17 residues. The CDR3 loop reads CAISELKGTFNTGELFF. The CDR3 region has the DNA TGTGCCATCAGTGAGTTGAAAGGGACCTTTAACACCGGGGAGCTGTTTTTT.

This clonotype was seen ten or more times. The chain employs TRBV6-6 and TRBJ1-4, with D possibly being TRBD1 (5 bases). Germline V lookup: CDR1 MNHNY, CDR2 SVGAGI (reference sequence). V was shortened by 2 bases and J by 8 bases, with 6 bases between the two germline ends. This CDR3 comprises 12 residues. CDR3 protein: CASSYEGEKLFF. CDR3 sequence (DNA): TGTGCCAGCAGTTACGAGGGGGAAAAACTGTTTTTT.

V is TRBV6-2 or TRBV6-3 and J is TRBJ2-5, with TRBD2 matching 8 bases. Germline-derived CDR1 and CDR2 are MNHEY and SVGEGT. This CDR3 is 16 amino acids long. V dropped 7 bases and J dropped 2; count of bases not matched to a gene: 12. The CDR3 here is CASTHSGVPRQETQYF. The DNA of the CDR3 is TGTGCCAGCACCCATAGCGGGGTCCCCCGGCAAGAGACCCAGTACTTC.

CDR3 sequence (DNA): TGTGCCAGCAGCTTGTCCGGGCAGACGAGGTACAATGAGCAGTTCTTC. It encodes CASSLSGQTRYNEQFF. The rearrangement uses TRBV7-2 and TRBJ2-1; D is unresolved. Germline V lookup: CDR1 SGHTA, CDR2 FQGNSA. This CDR3 is built from 16 residues. Trimming stripped 3 bases from V and 4 bases from J, with 16 bases between. Full variable domain (missing parts from reference TRBV7-2 and TRBJ2-1): GAGVSQSPSNKVTEKGKDVELRCDPISGHTALYWYRQSLGQGLEFLIYFQGNSAPDKSGLPSDRFSAERTGGSVSTLTIQRTQQEDSAVYLCASSLSGQTRYNEQFFGPGTRLTVL.

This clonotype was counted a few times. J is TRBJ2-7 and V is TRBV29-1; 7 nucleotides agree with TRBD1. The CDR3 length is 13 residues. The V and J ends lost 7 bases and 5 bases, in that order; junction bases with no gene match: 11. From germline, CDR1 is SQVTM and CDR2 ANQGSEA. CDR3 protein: CSAEETGYHEQYF. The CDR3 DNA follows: TGCAGCGCCGAGGAGACAGGGTACCACGAGCAGTACTTC.

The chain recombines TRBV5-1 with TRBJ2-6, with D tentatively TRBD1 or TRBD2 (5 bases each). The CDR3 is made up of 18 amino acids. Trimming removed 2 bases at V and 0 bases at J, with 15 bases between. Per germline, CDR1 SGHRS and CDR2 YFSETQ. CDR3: CASSFSGTSSSGANVLTF. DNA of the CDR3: TGCGCCAGCAGCTTCTCAGGGACGTCTAGCTCTGGGGCCAACGTCCTGACTTTC.

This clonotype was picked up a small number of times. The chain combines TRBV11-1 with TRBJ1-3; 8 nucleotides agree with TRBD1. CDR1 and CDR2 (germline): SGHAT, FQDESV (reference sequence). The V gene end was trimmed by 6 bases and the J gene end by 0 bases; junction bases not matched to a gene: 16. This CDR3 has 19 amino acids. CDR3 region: CASSPDRGLVGHSGNTIYF. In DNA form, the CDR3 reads TGTGCCAGCAGTCCTGACAGGGGATTAGTCGGTCACTCTGGAAACACCATATATTTT.

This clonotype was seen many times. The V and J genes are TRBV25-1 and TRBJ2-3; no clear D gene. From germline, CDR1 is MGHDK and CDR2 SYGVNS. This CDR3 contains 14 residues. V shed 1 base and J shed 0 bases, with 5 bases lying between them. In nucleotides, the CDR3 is TGTGCCAGCAGTGAATTGGAGAGCACAGATACGCAGTATTTT. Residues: CASSELESTDTQYF.

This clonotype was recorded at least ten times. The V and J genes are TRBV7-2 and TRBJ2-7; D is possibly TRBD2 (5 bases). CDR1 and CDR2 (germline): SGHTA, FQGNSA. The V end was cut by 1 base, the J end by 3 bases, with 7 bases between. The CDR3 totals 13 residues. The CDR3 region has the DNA TGTGCCAGCAGCTTAGTCGCGGGCTACGAGCAGTACTTC. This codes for CASSLVAGYEQYF.

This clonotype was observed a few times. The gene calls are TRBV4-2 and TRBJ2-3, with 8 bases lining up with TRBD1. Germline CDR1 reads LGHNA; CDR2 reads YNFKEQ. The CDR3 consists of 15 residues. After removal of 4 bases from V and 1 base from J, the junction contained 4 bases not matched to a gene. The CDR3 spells CASSPRGQGTDTQYF. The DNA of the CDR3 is TGTGCCAGCAGCCCCAGGGGGCAAGGCACAGATACGCAGTATTTT.

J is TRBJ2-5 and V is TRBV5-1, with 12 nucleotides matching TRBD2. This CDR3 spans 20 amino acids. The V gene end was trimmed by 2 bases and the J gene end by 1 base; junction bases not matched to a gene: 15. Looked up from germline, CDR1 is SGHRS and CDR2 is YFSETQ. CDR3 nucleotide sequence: TGCGCCAGCAGCTTTTTTGCGACTAGCGGGGGTAGTTCGGGCCAAGAGACCCAGTACTTC. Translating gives CASSFFATSGGSSGQETQYF.

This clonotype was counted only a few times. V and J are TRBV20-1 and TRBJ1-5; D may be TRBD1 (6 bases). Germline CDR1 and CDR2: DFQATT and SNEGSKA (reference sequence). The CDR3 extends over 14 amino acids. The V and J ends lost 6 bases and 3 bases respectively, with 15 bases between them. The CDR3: CSAFQGTINQPQHF. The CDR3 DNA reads TGCAGTGCCTTCCAGGGGACCATCAATCAGCCCCAGCATTTT.

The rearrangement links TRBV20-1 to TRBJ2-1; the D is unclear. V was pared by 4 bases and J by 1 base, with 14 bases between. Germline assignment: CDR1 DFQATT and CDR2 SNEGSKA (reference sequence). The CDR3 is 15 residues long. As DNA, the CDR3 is TGCAGTGCTAACATAGCCCTCCCTTCCTACAATGAGCAGTTCTTC. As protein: CSANIALPSYNEQFF.